This TCR beta chain was sequenced for a study of blood T cell repertoires in COVID-19 (dated by TCRdb to about 2020). With regard to the full study: Samples covering the acute and convalescent phases of COVID-19 were provided by collaborators in the United States, Italy and Spain. Where available, HLA class I and class II types were obtained from metadata supplied by the sample provider rather than from assay-based typing. The repertoires were released in a freely available public database intended as a resource for research on the immune response to SARS-CoV-2. The dataset comprised deeply sampled blood TCRbeta repertoires from subjects exposed to, actively infected with, or recovered from COVID-19. The samples were drawn from the first 160 participants of the ongoing ImmuneRACE study and from over 950 subjects provided by 6 global collaborators. Nearly every sample came with metadata listing a de-identified subject ID, COVID-19 status, age in years and sex. The material from the prospective study consisted of cDNA or gDNA derived from T cells, B-cell-depleted T cells, or PBMCs. Study-level results and caveats: The amount of clinical and demographic metadata varied by source and participant and was provided uncurated.

In the prospective study, participants were about 18 to 95 years old, resided in 25 or so geographic areas of the United States, and were enrolled through a virtual design. To assign participants to cohorts, the prospective study relied on clinical history that participants themselves reported in a screening survey and a study questionnaire. Recovered participants in ImmuneRACE Cohort 3 were defined by two consecutive negative NP/OP PCR tests, clearance by a healthcare professional, or resolution of symptoms. Each participant in the prospective study had whole blood, serum and a nasopharyngeal or oropharyngeal swab collected by mobile phlebotomists. Additional blood draws and questionnaires over an approximately two-month period could optionally be provided by prospective study participants. Before DNA extraction, prospective study blood samples were shipped either frozen or at room temperature.

The immunoSEQ Assay, a bias-controlled multiplex PCR, was used to amplify TCRbeta CDR3 regions from genomic DNA. In the authors' own workflow: The number of nucleated cells in each sample was estimated by amplification of reference gene primers within the assay. To quantify the absolute abundance of each unique TCRbeta CDR3 rearrangement, sequence reads were collapsed and filtered. For each sample, productive Simpson clonality was calculated by taking the square root of Simpson's diversity index across productive rearrangements. TCRdb stores this immuneACCESS table with in-frame sequences only. Part of the clones is absent; in the studies checked, under half of the shortfall reflects unresolved V genes, and no reason is known for the rest. V and J calls plus clone size are reproduced from that table; the DNA served to infer D and trimming. The sample table records roughly 230,000 clones; approximately 80% of these occur just once. The ten largest clonotypes hold roughly 3.5% of the sample.

About this clone: Which antigen it targets is not known. Base qualities are not at hand, and no much larger clone is one base apart.

This sequence was found in an older woman who had recovered from COVID-19. Material: PBMCs or T cells enriched from blood (not recorded which).

Here is the DNA: TGTGCCAGCAGTCGCGCAGGGGCGTTCTATGGCTACACCTTC. This yields the protein CASSRAGAFYGYTF. The chain is encoded by TRBV6-2 or TRBV6-3 joined to TRBJ1-2, with a weak D call of TRBD1 (6 bases match). The germline V gene supplies CDR1 MNHEY and CDR2 SVGEGT. At the junction V is shortened by 5 bases and J by 4 bases, with 14 bases in between. The cysteine opens and the phenylalanine closes a CDR3 of 14 amino acids. Just the 42-base CDR3 DNA is kept, in frame starting at base 1.